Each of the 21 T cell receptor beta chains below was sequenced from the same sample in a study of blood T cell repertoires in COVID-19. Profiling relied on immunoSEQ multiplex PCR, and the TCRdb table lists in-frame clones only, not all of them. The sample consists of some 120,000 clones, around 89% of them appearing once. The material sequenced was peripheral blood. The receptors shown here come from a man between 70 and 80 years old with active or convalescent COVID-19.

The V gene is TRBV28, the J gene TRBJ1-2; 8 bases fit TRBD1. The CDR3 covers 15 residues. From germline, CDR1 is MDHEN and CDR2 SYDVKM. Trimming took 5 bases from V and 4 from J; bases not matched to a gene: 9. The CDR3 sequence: CASSNGRGRGYGYTF. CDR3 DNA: TGTGCCAGCAGTAACGGCAGGGGGCGGGGCTATGGCTACACCTTC.

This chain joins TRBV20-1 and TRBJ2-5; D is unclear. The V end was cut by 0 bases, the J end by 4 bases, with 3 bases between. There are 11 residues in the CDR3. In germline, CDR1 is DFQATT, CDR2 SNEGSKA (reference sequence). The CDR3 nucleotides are TGCAGTGCTAGAGATCGAGAGACCCAGTACTTC. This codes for CSARDRETQYF.

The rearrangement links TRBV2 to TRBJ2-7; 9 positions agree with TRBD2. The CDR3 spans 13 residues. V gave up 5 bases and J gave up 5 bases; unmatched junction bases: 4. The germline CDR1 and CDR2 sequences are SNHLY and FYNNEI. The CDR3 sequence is CASSPRLADEQYF. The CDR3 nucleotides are TGTGCCAGCAGTCCTAGACTAGCGGACGAGCAGTACTTC. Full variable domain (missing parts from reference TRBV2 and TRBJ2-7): EPEVTQTPSHQVTQMGQEVILRCVPISNHLYFYWYRQILGQKVEFLVSFYNNEISEKSEIFDDQFSVERPDGSNFTLKIRSTKLEDSAMYFCASSPRLADEQYFGPGTRLTVT.

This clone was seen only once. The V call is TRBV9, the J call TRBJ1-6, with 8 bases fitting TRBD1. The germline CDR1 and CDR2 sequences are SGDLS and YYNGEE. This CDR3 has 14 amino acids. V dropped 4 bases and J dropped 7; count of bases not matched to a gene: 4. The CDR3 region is CASSPTGENSPLHF. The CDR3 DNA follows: TGTGCCAGCAGCCCGACAGGGGAAAATTCACCCCTCCACTTT.

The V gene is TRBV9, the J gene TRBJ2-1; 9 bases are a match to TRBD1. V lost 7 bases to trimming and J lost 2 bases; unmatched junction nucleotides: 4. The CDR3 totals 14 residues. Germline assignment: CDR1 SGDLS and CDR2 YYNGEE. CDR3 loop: CASRGTGTYNEQFF. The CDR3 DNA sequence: TGTGCCAGCCGGGGGACAGGGACCTACAATGAGCAGTTCTTC.

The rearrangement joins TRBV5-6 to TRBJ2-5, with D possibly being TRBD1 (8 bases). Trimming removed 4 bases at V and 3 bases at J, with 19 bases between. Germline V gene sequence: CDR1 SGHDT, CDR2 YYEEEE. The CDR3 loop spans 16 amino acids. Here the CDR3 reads CASSPGGRGLEETQYF. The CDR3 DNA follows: TGTGCCAGCAGCCCGGGGGGCAGGGGGCTGGAAGAGACCCAGTACTTC.

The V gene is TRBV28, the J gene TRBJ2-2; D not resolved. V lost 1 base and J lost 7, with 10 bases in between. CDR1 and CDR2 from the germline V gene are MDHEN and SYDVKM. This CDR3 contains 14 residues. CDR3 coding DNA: TGTGCCAGCAGTTTATCATACGTCGGCGGGGAGCTGTTTTTT. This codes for CASSLSYVGGELFF.

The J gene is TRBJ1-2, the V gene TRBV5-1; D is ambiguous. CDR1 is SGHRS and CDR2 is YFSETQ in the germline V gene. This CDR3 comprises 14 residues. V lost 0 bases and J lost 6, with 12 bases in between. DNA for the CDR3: TGCGCCAGCAGCTTGGCCGGAGCGGAGGATGGCTACACCTTC. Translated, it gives CASSLAGAEDGYTF. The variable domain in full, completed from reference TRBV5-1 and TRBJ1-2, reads KAGVTQTPRYLIKTRGQQVTLSCSPISGHRSVSWYQQTPGQGLQFLFEYFSETQRNKGNFPGRFSGRQFSNSRSEMNVSTLELGDSALYLCASSLAGAEDGYTFGSGTRLTVV.

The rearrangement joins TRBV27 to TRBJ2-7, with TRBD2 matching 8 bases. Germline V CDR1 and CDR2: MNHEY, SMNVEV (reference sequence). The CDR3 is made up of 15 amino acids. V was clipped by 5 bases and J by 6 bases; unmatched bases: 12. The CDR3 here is CASSPDQSGSREQYF. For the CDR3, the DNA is TGTGCCAGCAGTCCTGATCAAAGCGGGAGCCGCGAGCAGTACTTC.

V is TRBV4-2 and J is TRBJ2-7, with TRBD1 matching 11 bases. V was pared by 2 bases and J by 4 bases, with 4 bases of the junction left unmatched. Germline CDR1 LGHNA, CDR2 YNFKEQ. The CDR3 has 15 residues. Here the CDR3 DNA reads TGTGCCAGCAGCCAAACGGGACAGGGGGGGTACGAGCAGTACTTC. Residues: CASSQTGQGGYEQYF.

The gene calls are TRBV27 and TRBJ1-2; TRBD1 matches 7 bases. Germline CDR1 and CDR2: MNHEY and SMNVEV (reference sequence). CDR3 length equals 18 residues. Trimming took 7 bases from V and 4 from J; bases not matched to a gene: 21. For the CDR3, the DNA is TGTGCCAGCACCCGGGTTTCGTCACAGGGGATCGAACGCTATGGCTACACCTTC. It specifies CASTRVSSQGIERYGYTF.

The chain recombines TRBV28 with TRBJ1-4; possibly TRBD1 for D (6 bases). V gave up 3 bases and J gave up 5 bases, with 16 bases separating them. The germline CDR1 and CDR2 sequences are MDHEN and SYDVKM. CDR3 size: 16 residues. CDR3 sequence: CASSFPSHTGNEKLFF. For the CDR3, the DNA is TGTGCCAGCAGTTTTCCAAGCCACACAGGGAATGAAAAACTGTTTTTT.

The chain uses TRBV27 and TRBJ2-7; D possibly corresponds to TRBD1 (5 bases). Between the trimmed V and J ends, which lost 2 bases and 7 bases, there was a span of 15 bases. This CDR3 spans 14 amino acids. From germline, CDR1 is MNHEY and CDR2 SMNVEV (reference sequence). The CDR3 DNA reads TGTGCCAGCAGTTTAGGGGCAGGGTCTCGGGAGCAGTACTTC. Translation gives CASSLGAGSREQYF.

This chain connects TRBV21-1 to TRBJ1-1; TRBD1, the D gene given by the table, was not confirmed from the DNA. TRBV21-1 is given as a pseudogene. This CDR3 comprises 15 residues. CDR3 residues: CASRPQQGKNTEAFF. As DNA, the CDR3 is TGTGCCAGCAGACCCCAACAGGGGAAGAACACTGAAGCTTTCTTT.

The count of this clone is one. The CDR3 sequence is CATSDLGTSGYNEQFF. CDR3 bases: TGTGCCACCAGTGATTTGGGGACTAGCGGCTACAATGAGCAGTTCTTC. J is TRBJ2-1 and V is TRBV24-1, with 11 bases fitting TRBD2. The germline gives CDR1 KGHDR, CDR2 SFDVKD. This CDR3 spans 16 amino acids. Unmatched junction bases numbered 0, after V lost 0 bases and J lost 3 bases.

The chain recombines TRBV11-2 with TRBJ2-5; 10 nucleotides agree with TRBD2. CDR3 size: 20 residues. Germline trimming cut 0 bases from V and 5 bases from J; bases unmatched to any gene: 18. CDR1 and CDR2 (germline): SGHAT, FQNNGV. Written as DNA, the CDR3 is TGTGCCAGCAGCTTAGAAAGCAATCCTTGGTTTAGCGGGAGGACGGAGACCCAGTACTTC. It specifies CASSLESNPWFSGRTETQYF.

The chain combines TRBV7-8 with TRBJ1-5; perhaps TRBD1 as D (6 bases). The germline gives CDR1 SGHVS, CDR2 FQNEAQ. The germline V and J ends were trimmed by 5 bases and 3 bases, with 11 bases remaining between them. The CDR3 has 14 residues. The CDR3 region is CASSLRTVNQPQHF. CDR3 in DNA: TGTGCCAGCAGCCTACGGACAGTCAATCAGCCCCAGCATTTT.

The chain's CDR3 is CASRRIQGAANEKLFF. The CDR3 DNA is TGTGCCAGTAGGAGGATACAGGGGGCAGCTAATGAAAAACTGTTTTTT. The genes are TRBV19 and TRBJ1-4; 9 bases align to TRBD1. V trimming: 6 bases; J trimming: 3 bases; junction bases outside the gene matches: 8. This CDR3 is built from 16 residues. Germline CDR1 LNHDA, CDR2 SQIVND (reference sequence).

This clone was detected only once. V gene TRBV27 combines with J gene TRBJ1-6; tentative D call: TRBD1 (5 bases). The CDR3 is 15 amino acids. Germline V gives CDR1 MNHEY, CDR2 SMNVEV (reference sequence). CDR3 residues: CASGASSLRNSPLHF. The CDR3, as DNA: TGTGCGAGCGGGGCAAGTAGTTTACGTAATTCACCCCTCCACTTT.

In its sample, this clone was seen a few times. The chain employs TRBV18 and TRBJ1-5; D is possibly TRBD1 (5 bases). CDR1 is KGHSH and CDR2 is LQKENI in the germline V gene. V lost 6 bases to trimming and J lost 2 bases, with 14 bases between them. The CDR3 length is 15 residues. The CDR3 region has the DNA TGTGCCAGCTCGCCGAACACAGGAGGCAATCAGCCCCAGCATTTT. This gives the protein CASSPNTGGNQPQHF.

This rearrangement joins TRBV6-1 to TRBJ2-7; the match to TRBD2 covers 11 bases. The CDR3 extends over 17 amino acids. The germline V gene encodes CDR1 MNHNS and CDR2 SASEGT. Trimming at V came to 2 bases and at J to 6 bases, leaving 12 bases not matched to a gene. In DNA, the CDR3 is TGTGCCAGCAGTGAAACCCTATTAGCGGGAGGGCCTCCCGAGCAGTACTTC. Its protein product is CASSETLLAGGPPEQYF.